The T cell receptor beta chain described here comes from a study of cytomegalovirus exposure and HLA in healthy donors. Study-wide points: Based on reports, TCR beta sequences accurately predicted HLA-A and HLA-B alleles for most subjects. More clonal expansion characterized HLA-associated TCR beta chains than equally common others in a later analysis. One cluster of highly shared sequence variants probably arose as a sequencing artifact.

On this clone itself: Its target is unknown.

The CDR3 runs to 15 residues. From germline, CDR1 is LGHNA and CDR2 YNFKEQ. Trimming stripped 0 bases from V and 7 bases from J, with 13 bases between. Primers: 60 Vbeta forward and 13 Jbeta reverse. Method: immunoSEQ multiplex PCR; TCRdb's copy keeps in-frame clones and lacks some. This sample's table has 150,000 or so clones. This chain joins TRBV4-2 and TRBJ1-5; D gene unclear. The receptor comes from a woman aged 45-65 years in good health and CMV-seronegative. The sample taken for sequencing was PBMCs. CDR3 protein: CASSQDRKTGQPQHF. The CDR3 DNA follows: TGTGCCAGCAGCCAAGATAGGAAGACGGGGCAGCCCCAGCATTTT.